The sequence of this T cell receptor (beta chain) was determined in a study of response to subunit inactivated influenza vaccine. Regarding the study as a whole: The authors put forward the suggestion that each seasonal influenza vaccination may bring in only a limited number of new T cells.

This clonotype came up once. Its cognate antigen is unknown. TCRdb passed the RT-PCR reads through MiXCR, listing each CDR3 protein once. The sample lists about half a million distinct CDR3 sequences, approximately 24% occurring once. Material: CD4+ T cells sorted from PBMCs, obtained roughly 5 days after vaccination. The receptor's source is a man aged 45-60 years who received an inactivated influenza vaccine.

CDR3 region: CASRPGPRASEQYF. The CDR3 DNA reads as TGCGCCAGCAGACCGGGGCCGAGGGCCTCCGAGCAGTACTTC. This rearrangement joins TRBV10-2 to TRBJ2-7, with D perhaps TRBD1 or TRBD2 (5 bases each). The CDR3 has 14 residues. Deletions cut 6 bases from V and 6 bases from J, with 18 bases between. CDR1 and CDR2 (germline): WSHSY, SAAADI.